This T cell receptor (beta chain) came from a study of blood T cell repertoires in COVID-19. Study context: Researchers got acute and convalescent COVID-19 samples from the United States, Italy and Spain. PBMCs, B-cell-depleted T cells, or T cells were the source of the cDNA or gDNA that made up the material.

The data were produced by immunoSEQ multiplex PCR, yet TCRdb's version contains in-frame clones alone and is incomplete. In the table there are 200,000 to 300,000 clones, about 80% of which are singletons. CDR1 SNHLY and CDR2 FYNNEI come from the germline V gene. The length of the CDR3 is 15 residues. Trimming removed 1 base from V and 7 bases from J, with 11 bases in between. Sample: peripheral blood. The receptor was isolated from an elderly woman with acute or convalescent COVID-19. This chain links TRBV2 with TRBJ1-6, with D tentatively TRBD1 (6 bases). CDR3 loop: CASSEGGGWNSPLHF. The CDR3, as DNA: TGTGCCAGCAGTGAAGGCGGGGGCTGGAATTCACCCCTCCACTTT.